Given below is one TCR beta chain in context. The target antigen is unknown. The data stem from a study of cytomegalovirus exposure and HLA in healthy donors. The study's findings and limits: DRB1 showed the most TCR associations and HLA-C the fewest in a later analysis, as rates varied by HLA locus. Investigators reported about 160 TCR beta chains as tied to cytomegalovirus. A missense variant in DCLRE1C was later tied to TCR beta V- and J-gene trimming. For cytomegalovirus status, the classifier reportedly gave diagnoses with high specificity and sensitivity.

PCR used 60 Vbeta primers and 13 Jbeta primers. Data came from immunoSEQ multiplex PCR; TCRdb stores just in-frame clones and leaves some out. This repertoire shows roughly 130,000 clones, 65% to 80% found once; its top ten account for less than 1.5%. This CDR3 spans 15 amino acids. V was cut by 8 bases and J by 1 base, with 17 bases left in between. Germline V CDR1 and CDR2: MNHEY, SVGAGI. The V and J genes are TRBV6-5 and TRBJ2-5; D might be TRBD1 (6 bases). Sequencing input: PBMCs. The clonotype comes from a male donor in good health and CMV-seropositive. The CDR3 region is CASGSSTGLQETQYF. For the CDR3, the DNA is TGTGCCAGCGGATCTTCGACAGGCCTCCAAGAGACCCAGTACTTC.